The clone carrying this T cell receptor beta chain appeared a single time. Its target is unknown. In the same sample, other DNA sequences code for this CDR3. Sorted subsets were amplified in replicate PCRs using approximately 0.2 ug DNA, approximately 30,000 T cell genomes. Produced via immunoSEQ multiplex PCR; TCRdb's table is partial and in-frame only. Of about 980,000 clones listed, approximately 80% are singletons. The sample is drawn from a study of shared clonotypes between healthy human individuals. Study overall: The study used three CD4 naive, three CD4 memory, two CD8 naive and one CD8 memory plate per donor. Notes on the study in general: Naive subsets, compared against memory subsets, generally had larger estimated richness values.

CD4+ cell separation produced CD45RA+ naive and CD45RA-negative memory subsets. Germline CDR1 SNHLY, CDR2 FYNNEI. V was trimmed by 8 bases and J by 4 bases, leaving 8 bases between them. The CDR3 is 11 amino acids. This chain connects TRBV2 to TRBJ1-1; possible D gene TRBD1, 5 bases. The receptor comes from a man between 18 and 35 years old in good health. The sample taken for sequencing was memory CD4+ T cells sorted from blood. Subset denoted: CD45RA-negative fraction. The CDR3 spells CASGRGTEAFF. CDR3 in DNA: TGTGCCAGCGGAAGGGGCACTGAAGCTTTCTTT.